Below, 4 T cell receptor beta chains from the same sample are listed, as sequenced in a study of blood T cell repertoires in COVID-19. Data came from immunoSEQ multiplex PCR; TCRdb stores just in-frame clones and leaves some out. Of roughly 220,000 clones detected, 70% to 90% appear once; the ten largest clones hold roughly 2.3%. Source material: peripheral blood. The receptor set was obtained from a man in his thirties or forties who had recovered from COVID-19.

CDR3 sequence (DNA): TGTGCCAGCAGCTTGGGTACAGGGGGGAGTGGCTACACCTTC. It translates to CASSLGTGGSGYTF. The rearrangement uses TRBV5-4 and TRBJ1-2, with 8 bases aligning to TRBD1. Looked up from germline, CDR1 is SGHNT and CDR2 is YYREEE (reference sequence). J was trimmed by 7 bases and V by 0 bases; bases with no gene match: 5. This CDR3 is 14 amino acids long.

The rearrangement uses TRBV6-5 and TRBJ2-7, with 7 bases identical to TRBD1. The germline CDR1 and CDR2 sequences are MNHEY and SVGAGI. The J segment lost 4 bases and the V segment lost 6 bases, leaving 9 bases of the junction unmatched. The CDR3 consists of 14 residues. The DNA of the CDR3 is TGTGCCAGCAGCGGGGACAGTGGGGGATACGAGCAGTACTTC. Translated: CASSGDSGGYEQYF.

Comment on this clone: An end of the junction differs from the germline gene, which may be a read error. The rearrangement joins TRBV3-1 (or the pseudogene TRBV3-2) to TRBJ1-2, with D unclear. Germline V gene data show CDR1 as LGHDT and CDR2 as YNNKEL (reference sequence). The CDR3 is 10 amino acids. The CDR3 bases are TGTGCCAGCAGCCTCGGGTTGGTCCCCTTC. Translated: CASSLGLVPF.

The rearrangement uses TRBV6-2 or TRBV6-3 and TRBJ1-6; a weak D match, TRBD1 (6 bases). The CDR3 covers 15 residues. The V end was cut by 5 bases, the J end by 9 bases, with 17 bases between. The V gene's germline CDR1 is MNHEY and CDR2 SVGEGT. CDR3 loop: CASSHPGHEGSPLHF. In nucleotides, the CDR3 is TGTGCCAGCAGTCATCCGGGACATGAAGGTTCACCCCTCCACTTT.